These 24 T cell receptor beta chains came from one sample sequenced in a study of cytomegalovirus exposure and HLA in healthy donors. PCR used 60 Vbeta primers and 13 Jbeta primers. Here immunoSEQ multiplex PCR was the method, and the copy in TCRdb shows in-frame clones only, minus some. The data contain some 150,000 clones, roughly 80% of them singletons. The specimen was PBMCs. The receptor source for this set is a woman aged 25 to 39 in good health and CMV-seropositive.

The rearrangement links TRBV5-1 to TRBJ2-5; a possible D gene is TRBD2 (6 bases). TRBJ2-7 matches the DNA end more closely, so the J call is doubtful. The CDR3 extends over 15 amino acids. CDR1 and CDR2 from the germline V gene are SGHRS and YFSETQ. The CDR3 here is CASSFPGLLGYEQYF. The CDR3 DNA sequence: TGCGCCAGCAGCTTTCCGGGACTCCTGGGATACGAGCAGTACTTC.

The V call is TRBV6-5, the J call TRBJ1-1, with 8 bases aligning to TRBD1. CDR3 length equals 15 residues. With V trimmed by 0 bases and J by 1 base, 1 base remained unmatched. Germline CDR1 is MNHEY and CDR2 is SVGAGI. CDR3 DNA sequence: TGTGCCAGCAGTTACTCCGGGACAGGGAACACTGAAGCTTTCTTT. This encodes CASSYSGTGNTEAFF.

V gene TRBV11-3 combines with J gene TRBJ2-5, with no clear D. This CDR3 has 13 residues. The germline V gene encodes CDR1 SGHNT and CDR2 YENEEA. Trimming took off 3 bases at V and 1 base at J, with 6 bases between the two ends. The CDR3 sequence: CASSFGGQETQYF. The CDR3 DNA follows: TGTGCCAGCAGCTTCGGCGGCCAAGAGACCCAGTACTTC.

The CDR3 nucleotides read TGCGCCAGCAGCTTGCCCCCGGGACAGGGGGCCTACGAGCAGTACTTC. Protein: CASSLPPGQGAYEQYF. The V gene is TRBV5-1, the J gene TRBJ2-7; 11 bases are a match to TRBD1. The CDR3 loop spans 16 amino acids. The V segment lost 1 base and the J segment 2 bases; nucleotides outside the gene matches: 5. Germline CDR1 reads SGHRS; CDR2 reads YFSETQ.

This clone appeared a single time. CDR3 nucleotides: TGTGCCAGCAGCCGGGGGATGGGAAATGAGCAGTTCTTC. Protein: CASSRGMGNEQFF. This chain links TRBV9 with TRBJ2-1; TRBD2 is a possible D gene (6 bases). CDR3 size: 13 residues. Germline V gene sequence: CDR1 SGDLS, CDR2 YYNGEE. V lost 4 bases to trimming and J lost 7 bases, with 12 bases between them.

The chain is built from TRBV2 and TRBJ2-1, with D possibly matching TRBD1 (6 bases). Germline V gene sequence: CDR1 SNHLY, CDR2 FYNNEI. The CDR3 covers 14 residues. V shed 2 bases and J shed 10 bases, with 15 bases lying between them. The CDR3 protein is CASSESPQGREQFF. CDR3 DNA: TGTGCCAGCAGTGAAAGTCCCCAGGGGCGGGAGCAGTTCTTC.

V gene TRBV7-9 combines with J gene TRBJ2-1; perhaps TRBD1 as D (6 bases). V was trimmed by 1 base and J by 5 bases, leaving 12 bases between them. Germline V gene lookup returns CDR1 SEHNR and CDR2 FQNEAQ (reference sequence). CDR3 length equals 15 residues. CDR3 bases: TGTGCCAGCAGCTTAGACGGGGCAGGGGACAATGAGCAGTTCTTC. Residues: CASSLDGAGDNEQFF.

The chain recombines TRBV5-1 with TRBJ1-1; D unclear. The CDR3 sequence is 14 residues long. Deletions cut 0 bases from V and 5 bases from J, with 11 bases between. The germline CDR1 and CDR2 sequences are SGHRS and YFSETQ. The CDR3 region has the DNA TGCGCCAGCAGCTTGGTTTCTGGGAGTACTGAAGCTTTCTTT. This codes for CASSLVSGSTEAFF.

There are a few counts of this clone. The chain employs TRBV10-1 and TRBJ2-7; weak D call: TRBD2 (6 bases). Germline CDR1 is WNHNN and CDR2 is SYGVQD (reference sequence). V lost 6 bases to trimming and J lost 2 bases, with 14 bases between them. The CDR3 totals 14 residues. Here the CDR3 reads CASSPRDSTYEQYF. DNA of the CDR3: TGCGCCAGCAGCCCCCGGGACTCAACCTACGAGCAGTACTTC.

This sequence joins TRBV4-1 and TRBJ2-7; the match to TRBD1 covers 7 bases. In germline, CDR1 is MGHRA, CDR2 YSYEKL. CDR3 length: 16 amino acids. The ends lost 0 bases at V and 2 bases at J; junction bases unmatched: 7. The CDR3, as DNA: TGCGCCAGCAGCCAAGAAATCAAAACAGGGGCCTACGAGCAGTACTTC. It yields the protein CASSQEIKTGAYEQYF.

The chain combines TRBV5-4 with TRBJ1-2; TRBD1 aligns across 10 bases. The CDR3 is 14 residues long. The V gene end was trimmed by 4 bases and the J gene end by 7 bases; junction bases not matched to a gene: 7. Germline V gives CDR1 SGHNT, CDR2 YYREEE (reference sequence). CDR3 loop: CASSPGQGKGGYTF. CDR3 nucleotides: TGTGCCAGCAGCCCGGGACAGGGGAAAGGTGGCTACACCTTC.

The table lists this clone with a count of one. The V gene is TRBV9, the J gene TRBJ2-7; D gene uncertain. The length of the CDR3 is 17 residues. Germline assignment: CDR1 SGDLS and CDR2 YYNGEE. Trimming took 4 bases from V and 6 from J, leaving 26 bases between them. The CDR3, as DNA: TGTGCCAGCAGCCCATATCTCTCGGTAGAGGCACCGGGCGAGCAGTACTTC. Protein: CASSPYLSVEAPGEQYF.

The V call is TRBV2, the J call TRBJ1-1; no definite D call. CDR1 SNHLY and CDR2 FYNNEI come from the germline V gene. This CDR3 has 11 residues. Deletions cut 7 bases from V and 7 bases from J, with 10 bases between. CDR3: CASTISGEAFF. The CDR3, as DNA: TGTGCCAGCACGATCAGCGGTGAAGCTTTCTTT.

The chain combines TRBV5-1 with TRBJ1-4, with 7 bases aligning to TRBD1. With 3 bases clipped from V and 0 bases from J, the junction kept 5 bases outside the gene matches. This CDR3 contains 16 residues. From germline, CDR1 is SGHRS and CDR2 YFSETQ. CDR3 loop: CASSWGTGATNEKLFF. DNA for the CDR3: TGCGCCAGCAGCTGGGGAACAGGGGCAACTAATGAAAAACTGTTTTTT.

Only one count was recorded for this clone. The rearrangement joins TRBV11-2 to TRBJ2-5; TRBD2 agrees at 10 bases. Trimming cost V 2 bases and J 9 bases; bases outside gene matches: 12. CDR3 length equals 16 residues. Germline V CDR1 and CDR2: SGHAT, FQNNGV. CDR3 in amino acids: CASSLRLGSGGAAQYF. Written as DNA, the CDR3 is TGTGCCAGCAGCTTACGACTGGGAAGCGGGGGGGCGGCCCAGTACTTC.

This chain's CDR3 is CASSPDSLTYEQYF. The CDR3 bases are TGTGCCAGCAGCCCGGACAGTTTAACCTACGAGCAGTACTTC. The gene calls are TRBV7-2 and TRBJ2-5; a weak D match, TRBD1 (6 bases). The J call may be mistaken, given a closer DNA end match to TRBJ2-7. The CDR3 runs to 14 residues. Germline CDR1 reads SGHTA; CDR2 reads FQGNSA.

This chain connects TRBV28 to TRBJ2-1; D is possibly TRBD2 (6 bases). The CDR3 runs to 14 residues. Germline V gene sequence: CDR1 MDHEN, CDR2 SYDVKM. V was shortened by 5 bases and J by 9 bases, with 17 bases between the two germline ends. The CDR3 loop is CASSAAGGRAEQFF. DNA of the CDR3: TGTGCCAGCAGTGCGGCCGGGGGTCGGGCTGAGCAGTTCTTC. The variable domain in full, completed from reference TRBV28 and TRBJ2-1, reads DVKVTQSSRYLVKRTGEKVFLECVQDMDHENMFWYRQDPGLGLRLIYFSYDVKMKEKGDIPEGYSVSREKKERFSLILESASTNQTSMYLCASSAAGGRAEQFFGPGTRLTVL.

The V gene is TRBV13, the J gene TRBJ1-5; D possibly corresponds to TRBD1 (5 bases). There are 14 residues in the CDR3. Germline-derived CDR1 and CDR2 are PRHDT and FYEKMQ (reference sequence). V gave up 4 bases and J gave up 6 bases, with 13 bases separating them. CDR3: CASSYSGHTQPQHF. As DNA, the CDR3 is TGTGCCAGCAGCTACTCAGGACACACTCAGCCCCAGCATTTT.

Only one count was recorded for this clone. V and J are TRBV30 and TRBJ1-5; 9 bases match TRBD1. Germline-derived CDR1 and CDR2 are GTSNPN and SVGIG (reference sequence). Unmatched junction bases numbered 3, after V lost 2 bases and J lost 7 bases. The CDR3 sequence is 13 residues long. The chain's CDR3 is CAWSLGTGQPQHF. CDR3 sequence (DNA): TGTGCCTGGAGTTTGGGGACAGGGCAGCCCCAGCATTTT.

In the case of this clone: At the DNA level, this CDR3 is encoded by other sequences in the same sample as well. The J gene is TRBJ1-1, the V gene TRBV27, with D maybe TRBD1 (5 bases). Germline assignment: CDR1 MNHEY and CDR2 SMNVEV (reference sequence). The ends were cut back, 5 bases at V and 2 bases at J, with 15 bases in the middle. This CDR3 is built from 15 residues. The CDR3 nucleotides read TGTGCCAGCAGTCCCCGGCAGGGTTTAAACACTGAAGCTTTCTTT. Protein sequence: CASSPRQGLNTEAFF.

CDR3 bases: TGCGCCAGCAGCTTGTTGTCTCCCGGGGAGCTGTTTTTT. Protein: CASSLLSPGELFF. The rearrangement uses TRBV5-1 and TRBJ2-2; D remains unclear. Trimming stripped 1 base from V and 6 bases from J, with 7 bases between. CDR1 SGHRS and CDR2 YFSETQ come from the germline V gene. This CDR3 spans 13 amino acids.

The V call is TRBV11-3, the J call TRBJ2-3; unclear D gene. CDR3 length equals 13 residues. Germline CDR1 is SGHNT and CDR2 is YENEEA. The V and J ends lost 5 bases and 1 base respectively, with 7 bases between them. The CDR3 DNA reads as TGTGCCAGCAGCGTACCAGGCACAGATACGCAGTATTTT. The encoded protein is CASSVPGTDTQYF. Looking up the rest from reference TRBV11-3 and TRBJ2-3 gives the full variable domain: EAGVVQSPRYKIIEKKQPVAFWCNPISGHNTLYWYLQNLGQGPELLIRYENEEAVDDSQLPKDRFSAERLKGVDSTLKIQPAELGDSAVYLCASSVPGTDTQYFGPGTRLTVL.

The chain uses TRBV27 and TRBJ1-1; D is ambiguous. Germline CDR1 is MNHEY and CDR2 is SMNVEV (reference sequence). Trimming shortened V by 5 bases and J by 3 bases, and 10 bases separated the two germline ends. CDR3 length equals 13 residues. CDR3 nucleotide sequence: TGTGCCAGCAGTCCCCGACACCACACTGAAGCTTTCTTT. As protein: CASSPRHHTEAFF.

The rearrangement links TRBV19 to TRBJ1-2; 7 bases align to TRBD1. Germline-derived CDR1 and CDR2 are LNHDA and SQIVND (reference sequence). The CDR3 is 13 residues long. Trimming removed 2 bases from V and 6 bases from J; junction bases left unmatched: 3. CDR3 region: CASSIPGTDGYTF. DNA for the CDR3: TGTGCCAGTAGTATACCGGGGACAGATGGCTACACCTTC.